The 22 T cell receptor beta chains listed next were all sequenced from one sample in a study of graft-versus-host responses after intestinal transplantation. These receptors' antigens are unknown. Assay used: immunoSEQ multiplex PCR; TCRdb lists only in-frame clones, some missing. This sample yields fewer than 85,000 clones, of which around 95% are seen a single time; around 0.51% belongs to the top ten. The sequences come from unstimulated CD8+ T cells sorted from spleen or lymph node cells, collected before intestinal transplant. These receptors originate from a human donor who received an intestinal transplant.

The V and J genes are TRBV27 and TRBJ2-5; TRBD2 agrees at 9 bases. The J call is uncertain, as TRBJ2-7 better fits the DNA end. This CDR3 has 16 amino acids. Germline CDR1 is MNHEY and CDR2 is SMNVEV (reference sequence). CDR3 DNA: TGTGCCAGCAGTTTATCGATCGCGGGACTAGCATACGAGCAGTACTTC. Translated: CASSLSIAGLAYEQYF.

The chain links TRBV13 to TRBJ2-7; 7 nucleotides agree with TRBD1. After removal of 5 bases from V and 5 bases from J, the junction contained 9 bases not matched to a gene. Germline values: CDR1 PRHDT, CDR2 FYEKMQ (reference sequence). The CDR3 runs to 14 residues. In DNA form, the CDR3 reads TGTGCCAGCAGCCGCCCGCAGGGGGTACACGAGCAGTACTTC. Its translation: CASSRPQGVHEQYF. The complete variable domain, with remaining parts taken from reference TRBV13 and TRBJ2-7, reads AAGVIQSPRHLIKEKRETATLKCYPIPRHDTVYWYQQGPGQDPQFLISFYEKMQSDKGSIPDRFSAQQFSDYHSELNMSSLELGDSALYFCASSRPQGVHEQYFGPGTRLTVT.

The chain carries TRBV30 and TRBJ1-1; possible D gene TRBD1, 6 bases. Germline CDR1 is GTSNPN and CDR2 is SVGIG (reference sequence). The CDR3 runs to 13 residues. Trimming removed 1 base from V and 1 base from J, with 7 bases in between. The CDR3, as DNA: TGTGCCTGGAGTGCGACAGGGAACACTGAAGCTTTCTTT. Residues: CAWSATGNTEAFF.

The chain employs TRBV5-6 and TRBJ2-7; 9 bases fit TRBD1. The CDR3 covers 13 residues. From germline, CDR1 is SGHDT and CDR2 YYEEEE. Unmatched junction bases numbered 5, after V lost 6 bases and J lost 4 bases. CDR3 sequence (DNA): TGTGCCAGCACCGGGGACAGGGATTACGAGCAGTACTTC. Protein product: CASTGDRDYEQYF.

V is TRBV15 and J is TRBJ2-3, with D possibly matching TRBD1 (6 bases). Per the germline V gene, CDR1 is LNHNV and CDR2 is YYDKDF (reference sequence). The CDR3 extends over 14 amino acids. Trimming cost V 2 bases and J 3 bases, with 9 bases left between them. The CDR3 bases are TGTGCCACCAGCAGACGGACAGAGACAGATACGCAGTATTTT. Amino acid sequence: CATSRRTETDTQYF.

J is TRBJ1-5 and V is TRBV11-2; D might be TRBD1 (6 bases). V was shortened by 8 bases and J by 7 bases, with 21 bases between the two germline ends. The CDR3 is 15 amino acids. CDR1 is SGHAT, CDR2 FQNNGV, per germline. CDR3: CASSESGTRTQPQHF. The CDR3 region has the DNA TGTGCCAGCTCTGAATCCGGGACAAGGACCCAGCCCCAGCATTTT.

The chain uses TRBV6-1 and TRBJ1-5, with unresolved D. Germline-derived CDR1 and CDR2 are MNHNS and SASEGT. There are 13 residues in the CDR3. V lost 2 bases and J 5 bases, leaving 7 bases between the germline ends. Here the CDR3 reads CASSEFAHQPQHF. The CDR3 nucleotides are TGTGCCAGCAGTGAATTCGCACATCAGCCCCAGCATTTT.

The chain combines TRBV5-1 with TRBJ1-2, with 8 positions matching TRBD1. Germline CDR1 is SGHRS and CDR2 is YFSETQ. The ends lost 4 bases at V and 6 bases at J; junction bases unmatched: 8. CDR3 length: 14 amino acids. CDR3 nucleotide sequence: TGCGCCAGCAGCCCCGGACAGGGAGGGGATGGCTACACCTTC. Its protein is CASSPGQGGDGYTF.

The genes are TRBV30 and TRBJ1-1; 9 positions match TRBD1. Germline V gives CDR1 GTSNPN, CDR2 SVGIG (reference sequence). Trimming cost V 0 bases and J 4 bases; bases outside gene matches: 12. CDR3 length: 17 amino acids. The CDR3 bases are TGTGCCTGGAGTGTACTCCAGGACAGGGGTTGGGGCACTGAAGCTTTCTTT. Translated, it gives CAWSVLQDRGWGTEAFF.

This clone showed up just once. The V gene is TRBV2, the J gene TRBJ1-2; a weak D match, TRBD1 (6 bases). V lost 10 bases and J 0 bases, leaving 18 bases between the germline ends. Germline V CDR1 and CDR2: SNHLY, FYNNEI. The CDR3 contains 15 residues. In DNA form, the CDR3 reads TGTGCCACCACCTTTTTACAGGGTCCTAACTATGGCTACACCTTC. Translated: CATTFLQGPNYGYTF.

The rearrangement uses TRBV28 and TRBJ1-1; the D is unclear. Germline V gives CDR1 MDHEN, CDR2 SYDVKM. This CDR3 is 15 amino acids long. Trimming cost V 3 bases and J 3 bases, with 14 bases left between them. This chain's CDR3 is CASSFFAEGHTEAFF. In DNA, the CDR3 is TGTGCCAGCAGTTTTTTTGCGGAGGGTCACACTGAAGCTTTCTTT.

The chain links TRBV27 to TRBJ1-4; 9 bases are shared with TRBD1. Trimming took 5 bases from V and 7 from J; bases not matched to a gene: 5. This CDR3 is built from 14 residues. CDR1 MNHEY and CDR2 SMNVEV come from the germline V gene (reference sequence). The CDR3 reads CASSLTGGGEKLFF. As DNA, the CDR3 is TGTGCCAGCAGTCTCACAGGGGGCGGTGAAAAACTGTTTTTT.

The chain employs TRBV10-3 and TRBJ2-5; 7 bases align to TRBD2. The ends lost 6 bases at V and 3 bases at J; junction bases unmatched: 10. The CDR3 loop spans 15 amino acids. Germline values: CDR1 ENHRY, CDR2 SYGVKD. Here the CDR3 reads CAISGDLAVEETQYF. CDR3 nucleotides: TGTGCCATCAGCGGCGATCTAGCGGTCGAAGAGACCCAGTACTTC.

The chain recombines TRBV28 with TRBJ2-2; 7 bases map to TRBD1. The trim removed 4 bases at V and 2 bases at J, leaving 10 bases unmatched. The CDR3 consists of 17 residues. Germline V CDR1 and CDR2: MDHEN, SYDVKM. This CDR3 reads CASSSHSGTVNTGELFF. The CDR3 coding sequence is TGTGCCAGCAGTTCACATTCCGGGACAGTTAACACCGGGGAGCTGTTTTTT.

CDR3 sequence (DNA): TGTGCCAGCACCCTGGAGGCGGGCTACGAGCAGTACTTC. This translates into CASTLEAGYEQYF. This chain connects TRBV5-6 to TRBJ2-7; D perhaps matches TRBD2 (5 bases). Trimming cost V 6 bases and J 3 bases, with 13 bases left between them. The CDR3 runs 13 residues. Germline V lookup: CDR1 SGHDT, CDR2 YYEEEE. Together with reference TRBV5-6 and TRBJ2-7, the CDR3 gives the full variable domain: DAGVTQSPTHLIKTRGQQVTLRCSPKSGHDTVSWYQQALGQGPQFIFQYYEEEERQRGNFPDRFSGHQFPNYSSELNVNALLLGDSALYLCASTLEAGYEQYFGPGTRLTVT.

This chain connects TRBV6-5 to TRBJ1-2; TRBD1 might be the D (5 bases). Between the trimmed V and J ends, which lost 8 bases and 6 bases, there was a span of 10 bases. The CDR3 is made up of 11 amino acids. Per the germline V gene, CDR1 is MNHEY and CDR2 is SVGAGI. The CDR3 is CASRIGDGYTF. The CDR3 coding sequence is TGTGCCAGCCGAATAGGGGATGGCTACACCTTC.

This chain links TRBV27 with TRBJ1-1, with 8 bases identical to TRBD1. Trimming at V came to 0 bases and at J to 5 bases, leaving 17 bases not matched to a gene. The CDR3 has 19 amino acids. The V gene's germline CDR1 is MNHEY and CDR2 SMNVEV (reference sequence). As DNA, the CDR3 is TGTGCCAGCAGTTTATCGTTGAGACAGGGGAAAAAAAAGGGGACTGAAGCTTTCTTT. Translating gives CASSLSLRQGKKKGTEAFF.

The V call is TRBV19, the J call TRBJ2-1; D may be TRBD2 (6 bases). The ends were cut back, 3 bases at V and 4 bases at J, with 13 bases in the middle. The germline gives CDR1 LNHDA, CDR2 SQIVND (reference sequence). This CDR3 has 15 amino acids. CDR3 residues: CASSIGGSGYNEQFF. The CDR3 bases are TGTGCCAGTAGTATCGGGGGTTCGGGATACAATGAGCAGTTCTTC.

The chain joins TRBV7-6 to TRBJ2-1; D assignment may be TRBD1 or TRBD2 (5 bases each). This CDR3 has 14 amino acids. Germline V gene lookup returns CDR1 SGHVS and CDR2 FNYEAQ. V gave up 6 bases and J gave up 5 bases, with 14 bases separating them. CDR3 sequence (DNA): TGTGCCAGCAGTCGACAGTTCGGGAACAATGAGCAGTTCTTC. Translation: CASSRQFGNNEQFF.

The V gene is TRBV7-9, the J gene TRBJ2-5; 12 bases map to TRBD2. The CDR3 is made up of 16 amino acids. The J segment lost 4 bases and the V segment lost 5 bases, leaving 8 bases of the junction unmatched. CDR1 is SEHNR and CDR2 is FQNEAQ in the germline V gene (reference sequence). The CDR3 here is CASSTRLAGVSETQYF. The CDR3 region has the DNA TGTGCCAGCAGCACCAGACTAGCGGGAGTTTCAGAGACCCAGTACTTC.

V usage is TRBV7-8 and J usage is TRBJ2-7; D might be TRBD2 (7 bases). V lost 1 base to trimming and J lost 3 bases, with 19 bases between them. The CDR3 consists of 17 residues. Germline CDR1 and CDR2: SGHVS and FQNEAQ. This CDR3 reads CASSLVGGAGAYYEQYF. DNA for the CDR3: TGTGCCAGCAGCTTAGTTGGGGGGGCGGGAGCCTACTACGAGCAGTACTTC.

This chain connects TRBV19 to TRBJ2-7, with unresolved D. The germline CDR1 and CDR2 sequences are LNHDA and SQIVND (reference sequence). V lost 6 bases to trimming and J lost 7 bases, with 16 bases between them. There are 13 residues in the CDR3. CDR3 sequence reads: CASSTGPSWEQYF. Here the CDR3 DNA reads TGTGCCAGTAGCACTGGACCCTCGTGGGAGCAGTACTTC.